This T cell receptor beta chain was identified during a study of early T cells in non-severe SARS-CoV-2 infection. TCRdb re-analysed the 5' RACE reads in MiXCR, keeping a single row per CDR3 protein. The sample lists around 70,000 distinct CDR3 sequences, 11% occurring once. Germline-derived CDR1 and CDR2 are PRHDT and FYEKMQ (reference sequence). With 4 bases clipped from V and 4 bases from J, the junction kept 11 bases outside the gene matches. The CDR3 has 16 residues. The TCR originated in an adult who was a healthcare worker with PCR-confirmed SARS-CoV-2 infection or an uninfected control (not recorded which). Material: whole blood. This chain uses TRBV13 with TRBJ2-7; 9 positions match TRBD2. The CDR3 sequence is CASSSNSGSQIYEQYF. The CDR3 DNA follows: TGTGCCAGCAGCTCCAATAGCGGGAGCCAAATTTACGAGCAGTACTTC.